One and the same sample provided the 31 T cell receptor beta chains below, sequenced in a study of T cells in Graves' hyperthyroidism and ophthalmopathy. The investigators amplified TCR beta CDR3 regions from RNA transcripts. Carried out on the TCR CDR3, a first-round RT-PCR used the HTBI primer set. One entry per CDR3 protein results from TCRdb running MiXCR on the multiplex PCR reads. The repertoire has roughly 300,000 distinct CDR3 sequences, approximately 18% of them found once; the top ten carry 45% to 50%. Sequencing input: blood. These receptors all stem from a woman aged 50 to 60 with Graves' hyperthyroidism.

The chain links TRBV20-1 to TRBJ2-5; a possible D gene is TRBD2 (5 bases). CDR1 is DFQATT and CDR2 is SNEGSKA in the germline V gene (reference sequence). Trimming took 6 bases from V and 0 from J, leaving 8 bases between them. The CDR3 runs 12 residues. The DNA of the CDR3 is TGCAGTGCGTGGCGGGACCAAGAGACCCAGTACTTC. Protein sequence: CSAWRDQETQYF.

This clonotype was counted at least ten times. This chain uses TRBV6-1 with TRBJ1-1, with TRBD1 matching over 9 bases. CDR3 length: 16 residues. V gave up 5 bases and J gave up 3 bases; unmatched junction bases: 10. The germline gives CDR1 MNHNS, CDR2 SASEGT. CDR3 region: CASSLTGGEWYTEAFF. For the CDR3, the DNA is TGTGCCAGCAGTTTAACAGGGGGCGAGTGGTACACTGAAGCTTTCTTT.

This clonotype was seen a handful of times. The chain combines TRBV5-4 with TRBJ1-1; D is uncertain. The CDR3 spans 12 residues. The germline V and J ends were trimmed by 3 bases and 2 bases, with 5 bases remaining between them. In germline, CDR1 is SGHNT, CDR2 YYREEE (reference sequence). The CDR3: CASSYINTEAFF. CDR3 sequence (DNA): TGTGCCAGCAGCTATATAAACACTGAAGCTTTCTTT. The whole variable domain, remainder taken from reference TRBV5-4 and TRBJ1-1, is ETGVTQSPTHLIKTRGQQVTLRCSSQSGHNTVSWYQQALGQGPQFIFQYYREEENGRGNFPPRFSGLQFPNYSSELNVNALELDDSALYLCASSYINTEAFFGQGTRLTVV.

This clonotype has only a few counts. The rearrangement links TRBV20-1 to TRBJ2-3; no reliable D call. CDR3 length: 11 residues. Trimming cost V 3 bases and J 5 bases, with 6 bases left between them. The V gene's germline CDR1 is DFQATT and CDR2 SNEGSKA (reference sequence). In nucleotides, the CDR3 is TGCAGTGCTAGGCACGTAGATACGCAGTATTTT. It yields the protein CSARHVDTQYF.

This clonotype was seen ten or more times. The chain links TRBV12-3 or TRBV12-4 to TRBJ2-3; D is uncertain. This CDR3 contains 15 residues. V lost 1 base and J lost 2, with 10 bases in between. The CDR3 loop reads CASSLGASVTDTQYF. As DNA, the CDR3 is TGTGCCAGCAGTTTAGGAGCTTCGGTCACAGATACGCAGTATTTT.

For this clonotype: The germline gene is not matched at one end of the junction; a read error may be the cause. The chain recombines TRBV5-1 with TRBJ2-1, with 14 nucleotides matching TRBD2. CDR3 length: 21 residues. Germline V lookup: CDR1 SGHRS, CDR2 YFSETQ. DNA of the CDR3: TGCGCCAGCAGCCGCAGACGGGGACTAGCGGGAGTCCCAAGCTCCTACAATGAGCAGTTCTTT. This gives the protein CASSRRRGLAGVPSSYNEQFF.

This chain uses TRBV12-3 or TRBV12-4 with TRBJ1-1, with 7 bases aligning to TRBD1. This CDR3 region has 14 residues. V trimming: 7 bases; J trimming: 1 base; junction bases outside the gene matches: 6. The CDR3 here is CASILDRWNTEAFF. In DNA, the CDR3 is TGTGCCAGCATCCTGGACAGGTGGAACACTGAAGCTTTCTTT.

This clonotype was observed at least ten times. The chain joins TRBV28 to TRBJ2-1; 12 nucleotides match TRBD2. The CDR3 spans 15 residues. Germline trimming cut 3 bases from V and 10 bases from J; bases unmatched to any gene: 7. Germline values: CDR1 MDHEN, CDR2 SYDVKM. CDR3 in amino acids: CASSLTSGGFNEQFF. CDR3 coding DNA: TGTGCCAGCAGTTTGACTAGCGGGGGTTTTAACGAGCAGTTCTTC.

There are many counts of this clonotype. CDR3 residues: CASGGTGLNTEAFF. Written as DNA, the CDR3 is TGTGCCAGCGGGGGGACAGGGTTGAACACTGAAGCTTTCTTT. The chain combines TRBV12-3 or TRBV12-4 with TRBJ1-1, with 9 bases that match TRBD1. The ends lost 8 bases at V and 0 bases at J; junction bases unmatched: 4. CDR3 length: 14 residues.

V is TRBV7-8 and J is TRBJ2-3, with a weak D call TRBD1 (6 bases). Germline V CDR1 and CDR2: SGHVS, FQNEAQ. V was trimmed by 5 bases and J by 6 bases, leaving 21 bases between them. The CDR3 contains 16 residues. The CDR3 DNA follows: TGTGCCAGCAGCCAAATGACAGGTCTCGGGGTGGATACGCAGTATTTT. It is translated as CASSQMTGLGVDTQYF.

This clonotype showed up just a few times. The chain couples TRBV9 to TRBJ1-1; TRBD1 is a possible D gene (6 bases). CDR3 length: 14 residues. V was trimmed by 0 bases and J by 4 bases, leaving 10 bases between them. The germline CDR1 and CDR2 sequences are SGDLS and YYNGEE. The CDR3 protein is CASSVDQGITEAFF. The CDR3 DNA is TGTGCCAGCAGCGTAGACCAGGGGATCACTGAAGCTTTCTTT.

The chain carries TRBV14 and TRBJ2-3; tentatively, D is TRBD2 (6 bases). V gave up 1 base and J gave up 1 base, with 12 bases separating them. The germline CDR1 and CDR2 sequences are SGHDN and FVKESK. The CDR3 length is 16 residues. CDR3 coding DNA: TGTGCCAGCAGCCAAGGACGGCGGGGTCGCACAGATACGCAGTATTTT. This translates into CASSQGRRGRTDTQYF. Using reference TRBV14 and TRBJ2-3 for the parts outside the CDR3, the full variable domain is EAGVTQFPSHSVIEKGQTVTLRCDPISGHDNLYWYRRVMGKEIKFLLHFVKESKQDESGMPNNRFLAERTGGTYSTLKVQPAELEDSGVYFCASSQGRRGRTDTQYFGPGTRLTVL.

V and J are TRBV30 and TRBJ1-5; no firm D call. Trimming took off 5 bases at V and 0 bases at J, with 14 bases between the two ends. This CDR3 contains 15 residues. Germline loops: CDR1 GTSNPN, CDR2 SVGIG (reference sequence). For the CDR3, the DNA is TGTGCCTGGGGTTCTCGGGTCGATAGCAATCAGCCCCAGCATTTT. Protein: CAWGSRVDSNQPQHF. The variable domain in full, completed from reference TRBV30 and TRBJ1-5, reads SQTIHQWPATLVQPVGSPLSLECTVEGTSNPNLYWYRQAAGRGLQLLFYSVGIGQISSEVPQNLSASRPQDRQFILSSKKLLLSDSGFYLCAWGSRVDSNQPQHFGDGTRLSIL.

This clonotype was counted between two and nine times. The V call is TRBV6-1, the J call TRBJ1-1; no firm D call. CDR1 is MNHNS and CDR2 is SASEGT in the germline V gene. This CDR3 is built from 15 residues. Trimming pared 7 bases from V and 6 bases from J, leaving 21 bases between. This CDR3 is CASTEQRVGRAEAFF. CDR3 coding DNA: TGTGCCAGCACCGAACAGAGGGTAGGGCGGGCTGAAGCTTTCTTT.

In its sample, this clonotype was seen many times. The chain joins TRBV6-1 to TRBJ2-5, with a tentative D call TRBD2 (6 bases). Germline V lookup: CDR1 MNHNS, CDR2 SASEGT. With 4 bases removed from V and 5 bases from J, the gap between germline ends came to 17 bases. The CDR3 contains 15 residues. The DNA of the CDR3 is TGTGCCAGCAGTGGGGGGACTGTCGGGCTGGAGACCCAGTACTTC. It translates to CASSGGTVGLETQYF.

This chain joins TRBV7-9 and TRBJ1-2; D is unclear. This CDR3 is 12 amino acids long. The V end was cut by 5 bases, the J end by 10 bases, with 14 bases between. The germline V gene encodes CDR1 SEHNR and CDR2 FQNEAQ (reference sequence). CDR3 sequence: CASSQEGGNYTF. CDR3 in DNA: TGTGCCAGCAGCCAGGAGGGTGGAAACTACACCTTC.

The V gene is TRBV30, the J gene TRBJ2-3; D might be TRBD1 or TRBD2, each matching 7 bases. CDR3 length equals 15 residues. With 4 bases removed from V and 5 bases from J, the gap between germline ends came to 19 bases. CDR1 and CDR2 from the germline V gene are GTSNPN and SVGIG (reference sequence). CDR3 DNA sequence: TGTGCCTGGACCCTAGGGGGCGGGGGCGAAGATACGCAGTATTTT. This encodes CAWTLGGGGEDTQYF.

CDR3 region: CASSLGGPGNTIYF. The CDR3, as DNA: TGTGCCAGCAGCTTAGGTGGGCCTGGAAACACCATATATTTT. The chain recombines TRBV11-2 with TRBJ1-3, with D unclear. The germline CDR1 and CDR2 sequences are SGHAT and FQNNGV. This CDR3 contains 14 residues. The germline V and J ends were trimmed by 1 base and 2 bases, with 6 bases remaining between them.

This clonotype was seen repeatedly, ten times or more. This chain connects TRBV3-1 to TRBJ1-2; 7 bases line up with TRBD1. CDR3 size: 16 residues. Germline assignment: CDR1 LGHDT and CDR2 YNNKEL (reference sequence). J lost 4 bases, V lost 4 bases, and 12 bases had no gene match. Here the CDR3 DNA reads TGTGCCAGCAGCCTGTTCGGGACAGCGGGACCCTATGGCTACACCTTC. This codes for CASSLFGTAGPYGYTF.

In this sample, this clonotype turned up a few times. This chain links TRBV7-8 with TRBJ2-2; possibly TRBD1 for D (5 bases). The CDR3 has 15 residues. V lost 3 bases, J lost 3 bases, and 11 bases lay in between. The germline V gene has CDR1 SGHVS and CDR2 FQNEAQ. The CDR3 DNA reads TGTGCCAGCAGCTTGCTTCAGGGTGACACCGGGGAGCTGTTTTTT. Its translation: CASSLLQGDTGELFF.

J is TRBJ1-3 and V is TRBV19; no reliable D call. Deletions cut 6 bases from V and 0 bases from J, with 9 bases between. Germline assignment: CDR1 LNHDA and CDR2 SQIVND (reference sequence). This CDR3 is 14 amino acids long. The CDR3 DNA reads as TGTGCCAGTAGGCCGAAAACCTCTGGAAACACCATATATTTT. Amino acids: CASRPKTSGNTIYF.

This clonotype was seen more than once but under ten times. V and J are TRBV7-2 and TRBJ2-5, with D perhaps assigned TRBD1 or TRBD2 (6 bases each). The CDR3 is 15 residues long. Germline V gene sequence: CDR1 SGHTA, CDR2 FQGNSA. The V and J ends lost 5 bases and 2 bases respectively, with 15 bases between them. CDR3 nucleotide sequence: TGTGCCAGCAGCCGCGTTGGGGGGCGGCAAGAGACCCAGTACTTC. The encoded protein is CASSRVGGRQETQYF.

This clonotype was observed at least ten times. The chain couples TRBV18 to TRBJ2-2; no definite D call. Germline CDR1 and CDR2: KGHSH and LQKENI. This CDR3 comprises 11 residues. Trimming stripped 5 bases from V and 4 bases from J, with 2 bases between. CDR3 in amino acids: CASSTTGELFF. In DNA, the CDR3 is TGTGCCAGCTCAACCACCGGGGAGCTGTTTTTT.

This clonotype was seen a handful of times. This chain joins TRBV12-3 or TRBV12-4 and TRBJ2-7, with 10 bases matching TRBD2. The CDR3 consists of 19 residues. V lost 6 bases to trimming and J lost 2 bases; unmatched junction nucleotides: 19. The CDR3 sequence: CASSSLLQMWTSGTYEQYF. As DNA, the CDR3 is TGTGCCAGCAGCTCCTTACTACAGATGTGGACTAGCGGTACCTACGAGCAGTACTTC.

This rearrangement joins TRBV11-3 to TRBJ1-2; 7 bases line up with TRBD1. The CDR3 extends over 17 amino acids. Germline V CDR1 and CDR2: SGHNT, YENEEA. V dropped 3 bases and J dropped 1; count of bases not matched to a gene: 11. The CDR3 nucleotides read TGTGCCAGCAGCTTGAAATTCGACAGGGCGAATAACTATGGCTACACCTTC. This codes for CASSLKFDRANNYGYTF. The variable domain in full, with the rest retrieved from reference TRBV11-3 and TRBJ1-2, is EAGVVQSPRYKIIEKKQPVAFWCNPISGHNTLYWYLQNLGQGPELLIRYENEEAVDDSQLPKDRFSAERLKGVDSTLKIQPAELGDSAVYLCASSLKFDRANNYGYTFGSGTRLTVV.

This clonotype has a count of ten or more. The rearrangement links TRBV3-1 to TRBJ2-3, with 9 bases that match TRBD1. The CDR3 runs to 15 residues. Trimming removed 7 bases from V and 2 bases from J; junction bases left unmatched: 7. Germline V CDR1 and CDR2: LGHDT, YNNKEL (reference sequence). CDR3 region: CASTRQGGFTDTQYF. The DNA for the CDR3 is TGTGCCAGCACCCGACAGGGGGGATTCACAGATACGCAGTATTTT.

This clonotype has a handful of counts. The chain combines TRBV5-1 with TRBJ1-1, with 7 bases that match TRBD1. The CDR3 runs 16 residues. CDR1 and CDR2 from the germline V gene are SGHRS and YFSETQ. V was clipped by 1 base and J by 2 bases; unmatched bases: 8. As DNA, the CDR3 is TGCGCCAGCAGCTTGTTTAAGGGGGCTGGAAACACTGAAGCTTTCTTT. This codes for CASSLFKGAGNTEAFF.

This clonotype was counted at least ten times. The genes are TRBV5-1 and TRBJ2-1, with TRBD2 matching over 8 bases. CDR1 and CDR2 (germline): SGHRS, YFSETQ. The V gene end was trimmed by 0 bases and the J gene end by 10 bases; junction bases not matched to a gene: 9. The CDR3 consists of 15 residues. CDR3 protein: CASSLAGRDHQEQFF. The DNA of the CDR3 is TGCGCCAGCAGCTTGGCCGGGAGGGATCATCAGGAGCAGTTCTTC.

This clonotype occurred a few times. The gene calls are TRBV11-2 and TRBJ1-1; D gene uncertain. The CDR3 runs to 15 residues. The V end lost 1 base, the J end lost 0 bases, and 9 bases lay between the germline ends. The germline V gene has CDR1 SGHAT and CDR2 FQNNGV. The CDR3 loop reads CASSLVRAMNTEAFF. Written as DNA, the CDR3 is TGTGCCAGCAGCTTAGTTAGGGCGATGAACACTGAAGCTTTCTTT.

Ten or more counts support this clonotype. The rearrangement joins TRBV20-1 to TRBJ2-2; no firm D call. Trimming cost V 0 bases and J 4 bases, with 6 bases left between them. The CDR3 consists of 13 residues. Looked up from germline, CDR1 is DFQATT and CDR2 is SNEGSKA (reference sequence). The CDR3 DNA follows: TGCAGTGCTAGAGAAGTGATCACCGGGGAGCTGTTTTTT. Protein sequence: CSAREVITGELFF.

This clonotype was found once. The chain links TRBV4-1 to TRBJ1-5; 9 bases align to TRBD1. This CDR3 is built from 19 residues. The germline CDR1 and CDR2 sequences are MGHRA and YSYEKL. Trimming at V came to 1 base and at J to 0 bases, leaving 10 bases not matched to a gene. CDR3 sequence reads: CASSQAGTGRWYSNQPQHF. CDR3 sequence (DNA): TGCGCCAGCAGCCAAGCCGGGACAGGGAGATGGTATAGCAATCAGCCCCAGCATTTT.